This TCR beta chain was documented in a study of regulatory T cells in long-lasting Graves disease. Broader study findings: Study of thyroid tissue was not done, with only peripheral blood studied. Repertoires from persistent disease leaned toward TRBV28, TRBJ1-2 and TRBJ2-5.

Time point in this sample: newly diagnosed GD, antithyroid drugs for less than 3 months. RNA from PBMCs was the source of the TCR library. This clonotype came up a few times. What it binds is not known. CDR3 length: 15 residues. Trimming stripped 0 bases from V and 4 bases from J, with 12 bases between. Looked up from germline, CDR1 is LGHNA and CDR2 is YNFKEQ. Arm-PCR of CDR3 regions and iRepertoire HTBI primers were used to build TCR beta libraries. TCRdb analysed the multiplex PCR reads with MiXCR anew, one entry per CDR3 protein. The sample lists a few hundred thousand distinct CDR3 sequences, over 15% occurring once. These records were also assigned to another study, of T cells in Graves' hyperthyroidism and ophthalmopathy. From that report: The patients, who ranged from 18 to 65 in age, presented with newly diagnosed hyperthyroidism lasting under 2 months.

V gene TRBV4-2 combines with J gene TRBJ2-5, with TRBD2 as a possible D gene (6 bases). The origin of this receptor is a man aged 40-49 years with Graves disease. Here the sequenced sample was peripheral blood mononuclear cells (PBMCs), taken at new diagnosis, from a patient treated with antithyroid drugs. The CDR3 here is CASSQDPAGRETQYF. The CDR3 DNA reads TGTGCCAGCAGCCAAGATCCCGCGGGGCGAGAGACCCAGTACTTC.